This T cell receptor beta chain came from a study of T cell responses to AZD1222 COVID-19 vaccine. Study-wide results and caveats: Seropositivity was recorded at baseline in only five to seven AZD1222 recipients. Targeting of unmutated variant regions was reportedly seen in nearly half of spike-specific TCRs. Repertoire sampling happened only post peak T cell response.

Worth noting for this clone: What it binds is not known.

This CDR3 is built from 15 residues. From germline, CDR1 is MNHEY and CDR2 SMNVEV (reference sequence). V was clipped by 6 bases and J by 5 bases; unmatched bases: 10. Using immunoSEQ multiplex PCR, the repertoire was profiled, and TCRdb retains in-frame clones only, with some absent. The profile shows roughly 80,000 clones, just under 90% of them singletons. V is TRBV27 and J is TRBJ1-5; 7 bases match TRBD1. The sequences come from peripheral blood, collected on day 0 of AZD1222 vaccination. The source of this sequence is an adult in good health. DNA of the CDR3: TGTGCCAGCAGATACCAGGGGGGAAGCCATCAGCCCCAGCATTTT. Protein: CASRYQGGSHQPQHF.